This T cell receptor (beta chain) came from a study of blood T cells in healthy people across ages. A second PCR, run for about 7 to 11 cycles, used a sample-barcoded 5' primer plus a J-beta primer mix. Researchers report that each sample yielded at least 2.5 million CDR3-containing paired-end reads. TCRdb reanalysed the 5' RACE reads using MiXCR and keeps one entry per CDR3 protein. The table has 730,000 or so distinct CDR3 sequences, about 43% seen once; the top ten hold about 32%. The CDR3 runs 15 residues. Germline V gives CDR1 SGHRS, CDR2 YFSETQ. The TCR originated in a man older than 75 in good health. The chain joins TRBV5-1 to TRBJ2-4, with TRBD1 identical over 11 bases. The J call is uncertain, as TRBJ2-7 better fits the DNA end. The sample taken for sequencing was blood. CDR3 in amino acids: CASSRGTGGGHEQYF. DNA of the CDR3: TGCGCCAGCAGCCGGGGGACAGGGGGTGGCCACGAGCAGTACTTC.